The T cell receptor beta chain under discussion was sequenced for a study of T cell changes during pregnancy in multiple sclerosis. Sequenced by immunoSEQ multiplex PCR; TCRdb stores in-frame clones only, minus some. The sample has roughly 15,000 clones, about four fifths seen once; the top ten hold about 9%. J was trimmed by 1 base and V by 4 bases; bases with no gene match: 3. CDR1 is MNHEY and CDR2 is SMNVEV in the germline V gene (reference sequence). This CDR3 spans 16 amino acids. Sequencing used CD8+ T cells from peripheral blood mononuclear cells, obtained in the second trimester of pregnancy. The J gene is TRBJ2-5, the V gene TRBV27; 13 bases match TRBD2. This receptor was identified in a female donor in good health, enrolled as a control in a pregnancy study. The CDR3 bases are TGTGCCAGCAGTTCCGGACTAGCGGGGGCCCAAGAGACCCAGTACTTC. It is translated as CASSSGLAGAQETQYF.